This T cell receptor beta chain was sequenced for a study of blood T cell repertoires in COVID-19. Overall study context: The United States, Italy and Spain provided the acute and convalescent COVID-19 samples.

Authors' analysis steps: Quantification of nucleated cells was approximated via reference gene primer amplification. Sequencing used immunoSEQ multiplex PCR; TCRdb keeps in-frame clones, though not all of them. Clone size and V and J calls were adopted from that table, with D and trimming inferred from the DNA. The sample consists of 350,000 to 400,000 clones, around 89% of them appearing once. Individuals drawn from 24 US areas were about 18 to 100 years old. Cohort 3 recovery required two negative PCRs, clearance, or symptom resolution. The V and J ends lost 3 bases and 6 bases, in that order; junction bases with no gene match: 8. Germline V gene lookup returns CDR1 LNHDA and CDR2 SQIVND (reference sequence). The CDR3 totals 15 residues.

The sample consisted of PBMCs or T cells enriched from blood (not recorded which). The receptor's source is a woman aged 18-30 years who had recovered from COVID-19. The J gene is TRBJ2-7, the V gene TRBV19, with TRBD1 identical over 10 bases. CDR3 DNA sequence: TGTGCCAGTAGTATGAGGGACAGGGGATTCTCCGAGCAGTACTTC. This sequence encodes CASSMRDRGFSEQYF.